This entry concerns a single T cell receptor (beta chain). Its antigen is unknown. This specimen belongs to a study of T cell responses to AZD1222 COVID-19 vaccine. Study-wide results and caveats: Of spike-specific TCRs, nearly half reportedly target regions left unmutated in variants. Samples come after the peak T cell response, not at day 14. CD4 TCRs associated with vaccination spanned spike, dominating at 160-218 and 743-854. Vaccination with two AZD1222 doses was followed by a rise in Spike-specific TCR breadth and depth.

The protocol was immunoSEQ multiplex PCR, while the TCRdb copy is restricted to in-frame clones and leaves out a portion. The sample yields 130,000 to 150,000 clones, over 75% seen once. This CDR3 contains 15 residues. Per germline, CDR1 SNHLY and CDR2 FYNNEI. The V segment lost 5 bases and the J segment 5 bases; nucleotides outside the gene matches: 4. The sequence was obtained from an adult who received the MenACWY meningococcal vaccine as a control. This chain joins TRBV2 and TRBJ1-3, with TRBD1 matching over 12 bases. The sequencing here drew on peripheral blood, taken 28 days after the second dose of the MenACWY control vaccine. The CDR3 reads CASSQGQGARNTIYF. CDR3 nucleotide sequence: TGTGCCAGCAGTCAGGGACAGGGGGCAAGAAACACCATATATTTT. Using reference TRBV2 and TRBJ1-3 for the parts outside the CDR3, the full variable domain is EPEVTQTPSHQVTQMGQEVILRCVPISNHLYFYWYRQILGQKVEFLVSFYNNEISEKSEIFDDQFSVERPDGSNFTLKIRSTKLEDSAMYFCASSQGQGARNTIYFGEGSWLTVV.